These T cell receptor beta chains were read from a single sample in a study of blood T cells in healthy people across ages. MiXCR, run by TCRdb on the 5' RACE reads, gives a single entry per CDR3 protein. The sample consists of some 1.1 million distinct CDR3 sequences, 35% to 40% of them appearing once. Sequenced sample: blood. The receptors originated from a man aged 18 to 30 in good health. Both conserved end residues are part of each CDR3. A D gene is named only where the DNA matches it firmly. Clone size appears in some rows only: once, few, many, or a class for an expanded clone.

D: -
size: few
V: TRBV5-1
J: TRBJ2-5
CDR3: CASSSTDNEQYF
DNA: TGCGCCAGCAGCTCCACCGACAATGAGCAGTACTTC

D: TRBD1
size: few
V: TRBV27
J: TRBJ2-3
CDR3: CASWRMGQSTDTQYF
DNA: TGTGCCAGCTGGAGAATGGGACAGAGTACAGATACGCAGTATTTT

D: -
size: many
V: TRBV20-1
J: TRBJ2-3
CDR3: CSARRDGGTDTQYF
DNA: TGCAGTGCTAGAAGGGACGGTGGCACAGATACGCAGTATTTT

D: -
size: -
V: TRBV9
J: TRBJ1-2
CDR3: CASSPRRQVGGYTF
DNA: TGTGCCAGCAGCCCCCGGAGGCAGGTGGGGGGCTACACCTTC

D: -
size: few
V: TRBV27
J: TRBJ2-1
CDR3: CASSSPGVGEQFF
DNA: TGTGCCAGCAGTTCACCGGGGGTTGGAGAGCAGTTCTTC

D: TRBD1
size: -
V: TRBV4-3
J: TRBJ1-3
CDR3: CASSQDVRDRGIYF
DNA: TGCGCCAGCAGCCAAGATGTGAGAGACAGGGGTATATATTTT

D: -
size: few
V: TRBV11-2
J: TRBJ2-1
CDR3: CASSSRDTAYNEQFF
DNA: TGTGCCAGCAGCTCCAGGGACACCGCCTACAATGAGCAGTTCTTC

D: -
size: few
V: TRBV6-6
J: TRBJ1-2
CDR3: CASSTGHSGYTF
DNA: TGTGCCAGCAGTACTGGACATTCCGGCTACACCTTC

D: TRBD2
size: -
V: TRBV7-2
J: TRBJ2-5
CDR3: CASSSRLRGARETQYF
DNA: TGTGCCAGCAGCTCCCGCTTGCGGGGGGCAAGAGAGACCCAGTACTTC

D: -
size: few
V: TRBV5-1
J: TRBJ2-7
CDR3: CASSTTLARSYEQYF
DNA: TGCGCCAGCAGCACGACTTTGGCTCGCTCCTACGAGCAGTACTTC

D: TRBD1
size: few
V: TRBV29-1
J: TRBJ1-1
CDR3: CSVRGGSKRGAFF
DNA: TGCAGCGTTAGAGGGGGCTCGAAACGGGGTGCTTTCTTT

D: -
size: -
V: TRBV6-6
J: TRBJ1-2
CDR3: CASSYSGDNYGYTF
DNA: TGTGCCAGCAGTTACTCCGGGGATAACTATGGCTACACCTTC

D: -
size: -
V: TRBV12-3/TRBV12-4
J: TRBJ1-1
CDR3: CASSRGAPEAFF
DNA: TGTGCCAGCAGCCGGGGAGCCCCTGAAGCTTTCTTT

D: TRBD2
size: -
V: TRBV2
J: TRBJ2-7
CDR3: CASSETGGTLYNEQYF
DNA: TGTGCCAGCAGTGAAACCGGGGGGACCCTTTACAATGAGCAGTACTTC

D: -
size: -
V: TRBV27
J: TRBJ2-3
CDR3: CASSSGSSSADTQYF
DNA: TGTGCCAGCAGTTCAGGGTCCTCTAGCGCAGATACGCAGTATTTT

D: TRBD1
size: few
V: TRBV10-3
J: TRBJ1-1
CDR3: CAISESGTGKGSTEAFF
DNA: TGTGCCATCAGTGAATCCGGGACAGGGAAAGGGAGCACTGAAGCTTTCTTT

D: -
size: few
V: TRBV7-2
J: TRBJ2-3
CDR3: CASSSQGDLSTDTQYF
DNA: TGTGCCAGCAGCTCGCAGGGAGACCTAAGCACAGATACGCAGTATTTT

D: TRBD2
size: many
V: TRBV20-1
J: TRBJ2-3
CDR3: CSARDLGGTSPADTQYF
DNA: TGCAGTGCTAGAGATCTTGGGGGGACTAGCCCTGCAGATACGCAGTATTTT

D: -
size: -
V: TRBV4-3
J: TRBJ2-5
CDR3: CASSQIKASTYEQYF
DNA: TGCGCCAGCAGCCAAATCAAAGCCTCAACCTATGAGCAGTACTTC

D: -
size: -
V: TRBV5-5
J: TRBJ2-5
CDR3: CASSLGGRVMLETQYF
DNA: TGTGCCAGCAGCTTGGGAGGCAGGGTGATGTTGGAGACCCAGTACTTC

D: -
size: -
V: TRBV27
J: TRBJ2-6
CDR3: CASSRGVSGANVLTF
DNA: TGTGCCAGCAGCCGAGGTGTCTCTGGGGCCAACGTCCTGACTTTC

D: -
size: -
V: TRBV15
J: TRBJ2-2
CDR3: CATSREGTGEINTGELFF
DNA: TGTGCCACCAGCAGAGAGGGCACTGGGGAGATAAACACCGGGGAGCTGTTTTTT

D: -
size: -
V: TRBV12-3/TRBV12-4
J: TRBJ1-3
CDR3: CASSLGADTIYF
DNA: TGTGCCAGCAGTTTGGGCGCGGACACCATATATTTT

D: TRBD2
size: once
V: TRBV4-3
J: TRBJ2-3
CDR3: CASGQERTSGAPDTQYF
DNA: TGCGCCAGCGGCCAAGAAAGGACTAGCGGGGCGCCGGATACGCAGTATTTT

D: TRBD2
size: few
V: TRBV2
J: TRBJ2-2
CDR3: CASRVGTSGSGELFF
DNA: TGTGCCAGCAGGGTCGGGACTAGCGGATCCGGGGAGCTGTTTTTT

D: TRBD1
size: -
V: TRBV27
J: TRBJ2-3
CDR3: CASSLKGQEYADTQYF
DNA: TGTGCCAGCAGTTTAAAGGGACAGGAATACGCAGATACGCAGTATTTT

D: -
size: -
V: TRBV6-6
J: TRBJ2-3
CDR3: CASSWPGITDTQYF
DNA: TGTGCCAGCAGTTGGCCCGGGATCACAGATACGCAGTATTTT

D: -
size: few
V: TRBV7-2
J: TRBJ1-5
CDR3: CASSLSGGGEHQPQHF
DNA: TGTGCCAGCAGCTTGTCCGGGGGGGGGGAGCATCAGCCCCAGCATTTT

D: TRBD2
size: -
V: TRBV10-3
J: TRBJ2-7
CDR3: CAISVVSGGSKSYEQYF
DNA: TGTGCCATCAGTGTGGTTAGCGGGGGTTCCAAATCCTACGAGCAGTACTTC

D: -
size: many
V: TRBV9
J: TRBJ2-1
CDR3: CASSSPRDEQFF
DNA: TGTGCCAGCAGCTCCCCAAGGGATGAGCAGTTCTTC

D: TRBD1
size: once
V: TRBV20-1
J: TRBJ1-4
CDR3: CSVSDRAVSGEKLFF
DNA: TGCAGTGTTTCAGACAGGGCGGTCTCGGGTGAAAAACTGTTTTTT

D: TRBD1
size: many
V: TRBV5-1
J: TRBJ1-4
CDR3: CASSLGTGGNEKLFF
DNA: TGTGCCAGCAGCTTGGGGACAGGGGGTAATGAAAAACTGTTTTTT

D: TRBD1
size: few
V: TRBV4-3
J: TRBJ1-2
CDR3: CASSQVSRQGVNYGYTF
DNA: TGCGCCAGCAGCCAAGTCTCACGACAGGGAGTTAACTATGGCTACACCTTC

D: -
size: -
V: TRBV20-1
J: TRBJ1-5
CDR3: CSARSTGPGNQPQHF
DNA: TGCAGTGCTAGGTCAACAGGGCCCGGCAATCAGCCCCAGCATTTT

D: TRBD1
size: -
V: TRBV4-1
J: TRBJ1-3
CDR3: CASSLRTGRNTIYF
DNA: TGCGCCAGCAGCCTTCGGACAGGGAGGAACACCATATATTTT

D: -
size: -
V: TRBV7-2
J: TRBJ1-2
CDR3: CASSLAISVGYTF
DNA: TGTGCCAGCAGCTTAGCGATCTCAGTTGGCTACACCTTC

D: TRBD2
size: few
V: TRBV5-1
J: TRBJ2-3
CDR3: CASSGGDYSTDTQYF
DNA: TGCGCCAGCAGCGGTGGGGACTACAGCACAGATACGCAGTATTTT

D: -
size: -
V: TRBV20-1
J: TRBJ2-3
CDR3: CSASSRGLSTDTQYF
DNA: TGCAGTGCTAGTTCCAGGGGATTGAGCACAGATACGCAGTATTTT

D: -
size: -
V: TRBV28
J: TRBJ1-3
CDR3: CATTWAISGNTIYF
DNA: TGTGCCACTACCTGGGCGATCTCTGGAAACACCATATATTTT

D: -
size: many
V: TRBV29-1
J: TRBJ2-5
CDR3: CSVVGTLQETQYF
DNA: TGCAGCGTTGTAGGGACGCTTCAAGAGACCCAGTACTTC